These 21 T cell receptor beta chains were all obtained from the same sample, sequenced in a study of T cell responses to AZD1222 COVID-19 vaccine. Sequencing was performed with immunoSEQ multiplex PCR; in TCRdb, only in-frame clones are kept and a portion is missing. Among roughly 120,000 clones listed, around 90% were seen once. This sample comprised peripheral blood, obtained on day 0 of AZD1222 vaccination. These receptors originate from an adult in good health.

This chain connects TRBV5-6 to TRBJ1-4, with TRBD1 matching 10 bases. CDR3 length: 17 residues. Trimming cost V 1 base and J 8 bases; bases outside gene matches: 11. Germline CDR1 reads SGHDT; CDR2 reads YYEEEE. CDR3 loop: CASSLYPGGTGDEKLFF. The CDR3 DNA reads TGTGCCAGCAGCTTGTACCCCGGGGGGACAGGGGACGAAAAACTGTTTTTT.

The V call is TRBV3-1 (or the pseudogene TRBV3-2), the J call TRBJ2-6, with D uncertain. CDR3 length: 16 amino acids. Trimming cost V 7 bases and J 0 bases, with 13 bases left between them. Germline lookup yields CDR1 LGHDT and CDR2 YNNKEL (reference sequence). The DNA of the CDR3 is TGTGCCAGCACCTCCTCTCGAGGCTCTGGGGCCAACGTCCTGACTTTC. Translating it yields CASTSSRGSGANVLTF.

This clone was recorded a few times. V is TRBV6-5 and J is TRBJ2-5, with D tentatively TRBD2 (6 bases). Germline V CDR1 and CDR2: MNHEY, SVGAGI. CDR3 length: 14 amino acids. Trimming took off 7 bases at V and 4 bases at J, with 16 bases between the two ends. Written as DNA, the CDR3 is TGTGCCAGCACGGGTCTAGCGAGCACAGAGACCCAGTACTTC. This sequence encodes CASTGLASTETQYF.

The rearrangement uses TRBV6-5 and TRBJ2-1; the match to TRBD2 covers 8 bases. The junction had 7 bases not matched to a gene; V was cut back by 5 bases and J by 7 bases. The V gene's germline CDR1 is MNHEY and CDR2 SVGAGI. The CDR3 is 14 residues long. The CDR3 DNA follows: TGTGCCAGCAGTCCACGGGGGGGCCGGAATGAGCAGTTCTTC. Translating it yields CASSPRGGRNEQFF.

The genes are TRBV12-3 or TRBV12-4 and TRBJ2-5, with a tentative D call TRBD2 (5 bases). The CDR3 totals 13 residues. V gave up 2 bases and J gave up 3 bases, with 7 bases separating them. The CDR3 bases are TGTGCCAGCAGTTTATCCGGGGAAGAGACCCAGTACTTC. Its protein is CASSLSGEETQYF.

This chain uses TRBV7-2 with TRBJ1-5; D is uncertain. V was trimmed by 3 bases and J by 5 bases, leaving 8 bases between them. CDR1 and CDR2 from the germline V gene are SGHTA and FQGNSA. The CDR3 consists of 13 residues. In nucleotides, the CDR3 is TGTGCCAGCAGCTTCTCGTGGGATCAGCCCCAGCATTTT. Its protein product is CASSFSWDQPQHF.

This clone turned up a few times. As DNA, the CDR3 is TGTGCCTGGAGTGTACGTGGACGGCCGGGGGGGCAGCCCCAGCATTTT. The encoded protein is CAWSVRGRPGGQPQHF. The chain uses TRBV30 and TRBJ1-5, with D maybe TRBD1 (5 bases). In germline, CDR1 is GTSNPN, CDR2 SVGIG (reference sequence). The ends were cut back, 0 bases at V and 7 bases at J, with 19 bases in the middle. The CDR3 length is 16 residues.

The count of this clone is one. The genes are TRBV7-9 and TRBJ2-3; the match to TRBD2 covers 10 bases. CDR1 is SEHNR and CDR2 is FQNEAQ in the germline V gene (reference sequence). The ends lost 4 bases at V and 4 bases at J; junction bases unmatched: 8. CDR3 length: 16 residues. The CDR3 loop is CASSSLAGAKPDTQYF. The CDR3 DNA reads TGTGCCAGCAGCTCTCTAGCGGGGGCCAAACCAGATACGCAGTATTTT. The full variable domain, rest sourced from reference TRBV7-9 and TRBJ2-3, is DTGVSQNPRHKITKRGQNVTFRCDPISEHNRLYWYRQTLGQGPEFLTYFQNEAQLEKSRLLSDRFSAERPKGSFSTLEIQRTEQGDSAMYLCASSSLAGAKPDTQYFGPGTRLTVL.

This chain links TRBV4-1 with TRBJ2-7; D is undetermined. The CDR3 loop spans 12 amino acids. Germline CDR1 reads MGHRA; CDR2 reads YSYEKL. Trimming stripped 1 base from V and 0 bases from J, with 1 base between. The CDR3 DNA sequence: TGCGCCAGCAGCCAAGGCTCCTACGAGCAGTACTTC. Residues: CASSQGSYEQYF.

The chain carries TRBV29-1 and TRBJ1-6, with 7 nucleotides matching TRBD1. CDR3 size: 13 residues. Per the germline V gene, CDR1 is SQVTM and CDR2 is ANQGSEA. With 8 bases clipped from V and 9 bases from J, the junction kept 10 bases outside the gene matches. The CDR3 DNA is TGCAGCACCCAAACAGGGGTCGGTTCACCCCTCCACTTT. It codes for CSTQTGVGSPLHF.

The count of this clone is one. The chain carries TRBV5-1 and TRBJ1-2, with 9 bases matching TRBD1. V shed 1 base and J 1 base; nucleotides not matched to a gene: 8. The length of the CDR3 is 17 residues. Germline V gives CDR1 SGHRS, CDR2 YFSETQ. Written as DNA, the CDR3 is TGCGCCAGCAGCTTGAGGTGGGACAGGGCCATTAACTATGGCTACACCTTC. Translation: CASSLRWDRAINYGYTF.

The V call is TRBV27, the J call TRBJ2-7; 8 bases map to TRBD2. Germline V gives CDR1 MNHEY, CDR2 SMNVEV (reference sequence). J gave up 2 bases and V 6 bases, and 3 bases lay outside the gene matches. The CDR3 covers 13 residues. CDR3: CASSRGGPYEQYF. DNA of the CDR3: TGTGCCAGCAGCCGGGGGGGCCCCTACGAGCAGTACTTC.

J is TRBJ1-1 and V is TRBV4-1, with 7 bases that match TRBD1. CDR3 length equals 16 residues. V shed 7 bases and J 0 bases; nucleotides not matched to a gene: 11. Germline V gene data show CDR1 as MGHRA and CDR2 as YSYEKL. Here the CDR3 reads CASTPDPGQMNTEAFF. CDR3 bases: TGCGCCAGCACCCCGGACCCGGGACAGATGAACACTGAAGCTTTCTTT.

The rearrangement uses TRBV25-1 and TRBJ1-2, with D possibly TRBD1 on 5 matching bases. Germline V gene data show CDR1 as MGHDK and CDR2 as SYGVNS. This CDR3 contains 16 residues. With 3 bases removed from V and 4 bases from J, the gap between germline ends came to 18 bases. DNA for the CDR3: TGTGCCAGCAGTGACCACGGTGACAGTCGCTTCTATGGCTACACCTTC. Translating gives CASSDHGDSRFYGYTF.

The chain carries TRBV4-2 and TRBJ2-5; D gene unclear. The CDR3 sequence is 15 residues long. Germline values: CDR1 LGHNA, CDR2 YNFKEQ. The V gene lost 0 bases and the J gene lost 2 bases, with 10 bases spanning the gap. The CDR3 DNA sequence: TGTGCCAGCAGCCAAGATCTTCGTTTGCAAGAGACCCAGTACTTC. It codes for CASSQDLRLQETQYF.

The rearrangement joins TRBV7-9 to TRBJ1-3; no clear D gene. Germline CDR1 reads SEHNR; CDR2 reads FQNEAQ (reference sequence). The germline V and J ends were trimmed by 2 bases and 0 bases, with 14 bases remaining between them. CDR3 size: 17 residues. DNA for the CDR3: TGTGCCAGCAGCTTATTGGCCGGACTCCTCTCTGGAAACACCATATATTTT. Protein product: CASSLLAGLLSGNTIYF.

This clone came up once. The rearrangement uses TRBV7-2 and TRBJ1-1; maybe TRBD1 (5 bases). V lost 6 bases and J lost 7, with 15 bases in between. Germline-derived CDR1 and CDR2 are SGHTA and FQGNSA. This CDR3 has 13 amino acids. CDR3 DNA sequence: TGTGCCAGCAGACCTAACTTGGGGGGTGAAGCTTTCTTT. Amino acids: CASRPNLGGEAFF.

In its sample, this clone was seen once. The chain uses TRBV13 and TRBJ2-5, with a tentative D call TRBD1 (5 bases). The CDR3 spans 15 residues. V lost 5 bases and J 5 bases, leaving 18 bases between the germline ends. Germline V gives CDR1 PRHDT, CDR2 FYEKMQ (reference sequence). Written as DNA, the CDR3 is TGTGCCAGCAGCCCCCCGGGTCAGCCAGGGGAGACCCAGTACTTC. Amino acids: CASSPPGQPGETQYF.

The chain recombines TRBV5-1 with TRBJ1-4; D call uncertain. Germline values: CDR1 SGHRS, CDR2 YFSETQ. The ends were cut back, 4 bases at V and 6 bases at J, with 13 bases in the middle. The CDR3 length is 14 residues. CDR3 DNA sequence: TGCGCCAGCAGCCCGACTGGCCGCGATGAAAAACTGTTTTTT. Translating it yields CASSPTGRDEKLFF.

The genes are TRBV7-2 and TRBJ2-5; D remains unclear. The germline V gene encodes CDR1 SGHTA and CDR2 FQGNSA. This CDR3 spans 11 amino acids. V lost 5 bases and J lost 2, with 3 bases in between. The CDR3 DNA sequence: TGTGCCAGCAGCGAACAAGAGACCCAGTACTTC. Protein sequence: CASSEQETQYF.

The chain carries TRBV5-1 and TRBJ2-1; TRBD2 aligns across 8 bases. The length of the CDR3 is 17 residues. The V gene's germline CDR1 is SGHRS and CDR2 YFSETQ. V lost 1 base to trimming and J lost 4 bases; unmatched junction nucleotides: 10. The CDR3, as DNA: TGCGCCAGCAGCTTGACTAGCGGCAGATCGACGTACAATGAGCAGTTCTTC. Translation gives CASSLTSGRSTYNEQFF.